The 9 T cell receptor beta chains below were found in one sample sequenced in a study of blood T cell repertoires in COVID-19. Sequenced by immunoSEQ multiplex PCR; TCRdb stores in-frame clones only, minus some. The data show tens of thousands of clones, around 84% seen once. The sequencing input was peripheral blood. The source is a woman over 75 in a cohort sampled during active or convalescent COVID-19.

This chain joins TRBV19 and TRBJ1-2; TRBD1 is a possible D gene (6 bases). The germline V and J ends were trimmed by 6 bases and 8 bases, with 10 bases remaining between them. CDR3 size: 11 residues. Germline values: CDR1 LNHDA, CDR2 SQIVND (reference sequence). The CDR3 loop is CASSRTGGYTF. DNA for the CDR3: TGTGCCAGTAGCAGAACAGGGGGCTACACCTTC.

The chain is built from TRBV14 and TRBJ1-1; weak D call: TRBD1 (5 bases). Germline CDR1 reads SGHDN; CDR2 reads FVKESK. Trimming shortened V by 4 bases and J by 5 bases, and 14 bases separated the two germline ends. CDR3 length equals 14 residues. The CDR3 nucleotides read TGTGCCAGCAGCCCATTGGGGGGGGGAACTGAAGCTTTCTTT. This encodes CASSPLGGGTEAFF. Full variable domain (missing parts from reference TRBV14 and TRBJ1-1): EAGVTQFPSHSVIEKGQTVTLRCDPISGHDNLYWYRRVMGKEIKFLLHFVKESKQDESGMPNNRFLAERTGGTYSTLKVQPAELEDSGVYFCASSPLGGGTEAFFGQGTRLTVV.

The chain links TRBV20-1 to TRBJ2-7; maybe TRBD1 (6 bases). The length of the CDR3 is 13 residues. Germline-derived CDR1 and CDR2 are DFQATT and SNEGSKA (reference sequence). V was clipped by 3 bases and J by 7 bases, with 16 bases between them. The CDR3 sequence: CSASRGTIGEQYF. Here the CDR3 DNA reads TGCAGTGCTAGTAGGGGGACGATTGGGGAGCAGTACTTC.

The V call is TRBV14, the J call TRBJ2-1; D unclear. Per the germline V gene, CDR1 is SGHDN and CDR2 is FVKESK. With 0 bases removed from V and 4 bases from J, the gap between germline ends came to 10 bases. This CDR3 contains 15 residues. CDR3 residues: CASSQDDSVYNEQFF. CDR3 in DNA: TGTGCCAGCAGCCAAGATGACTCCGTTTACAATGAGCAGTTCTTC.

This clone was counted a single time. The gene calls are TRBV24-1 and TRBJ2-5; 9 bases are a match to TRBD1. V lost 3 bases to trimming and J lost 3 bases; unmatched junction nucleotides: 4. CDR3 length: 15 residues. Germline V lookup: CDR1 KGHDR, CDR2 SFDVKD. DNA for the CDR3: TGTGCCACCAGTGATGCACAGGGGGCGGAAGAGACCCAGTACTTC. This translates into CATSDAQGAEETQYF.

This clone was counted a single time. The V gene is TRBV7-6, the J gene TRBJ1-2; perhaps TRBD1 as D (5 bases). The CDR3 runs 15 residues. V lost 7 bases, J lost 0 bases, and 15 bases lay in between. Germline loops: CDR1 SGHVS, CDR2 FNYEAQ. The CDR3 DNA reads as TGTGCCAGCACTAAGGACACTACAGCTAACTATGGCTACACCTTC. Translating gives CASTKDTTANYGYTF.

In its sample, this clone was seen once. The rearrangement links TRBV11-2 to TRBJ2-3, with TRBD2 identical over 11 bases. The CDR3 contains 16 residues. V dropped 4 bases and J dropped 2; count of bases not matched to a gene: 5. The germline V gene has CDR1 SGHAT and CDR2 FQNNGV. The CDR3 coding sequence is TGTGCCAGCAGCTCCCGACTAGCGGGACCCACAGATACGCAGTATTTT. It specifies CASSSRLAGPTDTQYF.

A few counts support this clone. The V call is TRBV5-1, the J call TRBJ2-1; D call uncertain. Trimming stripped 1 base from V and 2 bases from J, with 10 bases between. In germline, CDR1 is SGHRS, CDR2 YFSETQ. The CDR3 extends over 15 amino acids. CDR3 DNA sequence: TGCGCCAGCAGCTTGCGAGACACCACCTACAATGAGCAGTTCTTC. Encoded protein: CASSLRDTTYNEQFF.

J is TRBJ2-7 and V is TRBV2, with D perhaps matching TRBD1 (6 bases). Germline CDR1 SNHLY, CDR2 FYNNEI. Trimming took off 7 bases at V and 6 bases at J, with 7 bases between the two ends. This CDR3 comprises 10 residues. In DNA, the CDR3 is TGTGCCAGCAAAGGGGGCGAGCAGTACTTC. Residues: CASKGGEQYF.